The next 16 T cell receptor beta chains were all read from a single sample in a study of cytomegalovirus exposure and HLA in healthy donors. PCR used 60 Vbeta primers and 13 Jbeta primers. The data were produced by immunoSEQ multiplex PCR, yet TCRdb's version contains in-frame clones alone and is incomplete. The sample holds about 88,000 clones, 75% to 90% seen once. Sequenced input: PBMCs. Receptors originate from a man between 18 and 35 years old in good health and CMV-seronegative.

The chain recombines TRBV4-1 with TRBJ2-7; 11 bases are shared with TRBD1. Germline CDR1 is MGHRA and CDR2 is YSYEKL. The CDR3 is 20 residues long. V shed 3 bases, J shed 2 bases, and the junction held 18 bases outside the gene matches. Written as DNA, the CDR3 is TGCGCCAGCAGCCAGGGTCCTACCTTCCTCGGGACAGGGGGGCCCTACGAGCAGTACTTC. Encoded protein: CASSQGPTFLGTGGPYEQYF.

CDR3 protein: CASHMGNNQPQHF. The CDR3 DNA is TGTGCCAGCCACATGGGCAACAATCAGCCCCAGCATTTT. The rearrangement joins TRBV6-5 to TRBJ1-5; D gene uncertain. Germline-derived CDR1 and CDR2 are MNHEY and SVGAGI. The CDR3 is made up of 13 amino acids. Trimming shortened V by 8 bases and J by 3 bases, and 11 bases separated the two germline ends.

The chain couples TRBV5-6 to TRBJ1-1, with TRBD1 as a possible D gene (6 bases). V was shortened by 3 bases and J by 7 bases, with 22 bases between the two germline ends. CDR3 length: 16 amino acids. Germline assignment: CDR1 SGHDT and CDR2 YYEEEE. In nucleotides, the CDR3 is TGTGCCAGCAGCTCCGCACGCAGGGGACGCAAAAGTGAAGCTTTCTTT. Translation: CASSSARRGRKSEAFF.

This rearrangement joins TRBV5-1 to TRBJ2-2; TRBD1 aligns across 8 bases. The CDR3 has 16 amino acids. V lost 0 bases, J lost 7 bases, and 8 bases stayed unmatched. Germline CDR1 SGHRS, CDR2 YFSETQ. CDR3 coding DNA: TGCGCCAGCAGCTTGGGGGCAGGGGGCGTCAACGGGGAGCTGTTTTTT. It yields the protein CASSLGAGGVNGELFF.

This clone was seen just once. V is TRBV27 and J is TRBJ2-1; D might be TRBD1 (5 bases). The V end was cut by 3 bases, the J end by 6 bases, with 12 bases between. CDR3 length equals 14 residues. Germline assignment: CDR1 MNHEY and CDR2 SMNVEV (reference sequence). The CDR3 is CASSFLGRANEQFF. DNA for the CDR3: TGTGCCAGCAGTTTCCTGGGCAGGGCCAATGAGCAGTTCTTC.

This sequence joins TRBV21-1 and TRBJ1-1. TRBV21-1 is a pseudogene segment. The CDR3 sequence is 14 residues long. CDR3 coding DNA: TGTGCCACCTTGAAAGTACCGGGGGACACTGAAGCTTTCTTT. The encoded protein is CATLKVPGDTEAFF.

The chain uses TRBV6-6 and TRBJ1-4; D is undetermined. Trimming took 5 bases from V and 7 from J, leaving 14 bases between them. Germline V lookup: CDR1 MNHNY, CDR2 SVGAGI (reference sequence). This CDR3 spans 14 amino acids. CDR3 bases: TGTGCCAGCAGTACCGGGGAGTCAAGTGAAAAACTGTTTTTT. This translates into CASSTGESSEKLFF.

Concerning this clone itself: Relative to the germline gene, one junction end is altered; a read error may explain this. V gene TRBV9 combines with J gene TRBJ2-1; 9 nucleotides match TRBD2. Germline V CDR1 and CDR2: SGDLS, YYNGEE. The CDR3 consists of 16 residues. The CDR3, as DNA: TGTGCCAGCGGCGTAAGAGCGGGAGGCGGGGACAATGAGCAGTTCTTC. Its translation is CASGVRAGGGDNEQFF. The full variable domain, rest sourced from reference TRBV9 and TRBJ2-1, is DSGVTQTPKHLITATGQRVTLRCSPRSGDLSVYWYQQSLDQGLQFLIQYYNGEERAKGNILERFSAQQFPDLHSELNLSSLELGDSALYFCASGVRAGGGDNEQFFGPGTRLTVL.

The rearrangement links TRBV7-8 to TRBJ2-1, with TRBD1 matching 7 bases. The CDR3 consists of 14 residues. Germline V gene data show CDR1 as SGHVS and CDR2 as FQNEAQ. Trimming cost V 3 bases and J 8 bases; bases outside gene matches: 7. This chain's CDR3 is CASSFGPGGYEQFF. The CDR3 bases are TGTGCCAGCAGCTTTGGGCCAGGGGGATATGAGCAGTTCTTC.

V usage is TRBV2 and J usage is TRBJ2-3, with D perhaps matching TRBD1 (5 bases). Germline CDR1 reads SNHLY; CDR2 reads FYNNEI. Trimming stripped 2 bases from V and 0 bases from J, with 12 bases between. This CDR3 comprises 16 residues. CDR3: CASSEIWTLSTDTQYF. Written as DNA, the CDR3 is TGTGCCAGCAGTGAAATTTGGACACTGAGCACAGATACGCAGTATTTT.

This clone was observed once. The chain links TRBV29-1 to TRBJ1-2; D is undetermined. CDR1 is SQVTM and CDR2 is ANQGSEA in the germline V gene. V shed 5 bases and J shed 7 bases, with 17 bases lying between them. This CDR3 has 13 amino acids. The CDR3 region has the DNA TGCAGCGTTTCCCTGAGGGCGAGAGGTGGCTACACCTTC. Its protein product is CSVSLRARGGYTF.

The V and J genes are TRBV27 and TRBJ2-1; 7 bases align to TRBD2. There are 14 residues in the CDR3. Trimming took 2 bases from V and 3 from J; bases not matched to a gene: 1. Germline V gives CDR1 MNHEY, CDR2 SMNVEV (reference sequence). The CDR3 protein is CASSLLADYNEQFF. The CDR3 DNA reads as TGTGCCAGCAGTTTACTAGCGGACTACAATGAGCAGTTCTTC.

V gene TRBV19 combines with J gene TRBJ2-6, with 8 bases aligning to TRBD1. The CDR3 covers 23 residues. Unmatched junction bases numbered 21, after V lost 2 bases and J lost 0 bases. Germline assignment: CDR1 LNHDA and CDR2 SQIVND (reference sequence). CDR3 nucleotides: TGTGCCAGTAGTATAAGTGGAGGAGTCGACAGGGGTCAAGTGGGCTCTGGGGCCAACGTCCTGACTTTC. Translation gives CASSISGGVDRGQVGSGANVLTF.

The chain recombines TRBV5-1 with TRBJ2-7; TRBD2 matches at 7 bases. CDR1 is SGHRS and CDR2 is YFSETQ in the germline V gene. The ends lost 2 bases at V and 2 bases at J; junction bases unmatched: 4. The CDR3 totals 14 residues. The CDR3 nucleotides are TGCGCCAGCAGCTTTGAGGGAGGGCCCTACGAGCAGTACTTC. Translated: CASSFEGGPYEQYF.

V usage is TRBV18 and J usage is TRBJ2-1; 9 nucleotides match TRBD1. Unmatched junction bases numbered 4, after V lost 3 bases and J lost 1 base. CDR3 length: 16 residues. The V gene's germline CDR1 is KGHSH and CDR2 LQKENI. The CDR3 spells CASSPPGTGSYNEQFF. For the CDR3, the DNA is TGTGCCAGCTCACCCCCCGGGACAGGGTCCTACAATGAGCAGTTCTTC.

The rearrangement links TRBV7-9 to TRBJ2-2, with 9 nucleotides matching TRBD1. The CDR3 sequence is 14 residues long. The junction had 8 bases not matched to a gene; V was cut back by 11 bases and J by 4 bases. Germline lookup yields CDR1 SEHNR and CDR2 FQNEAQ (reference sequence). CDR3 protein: CAGVQGAGTGELFF. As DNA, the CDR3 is TGTGCCGGGGTACAGGGGGCTGGCACCGGGGAGCTGTTTTTT.